A single sample is the source of the 32 T cell receptor beta chains below, sequenced in a study of T cells in Graves' hyperthyroidism and ophthalmopathy. Template material for amplifying TCR beta CDR3 regions consisted of RNA transcripts. HTBI primers were the set used in a first-round RT-PCR of the TCR CDR3. TCRdb reprocessed the multiplex PCR reads via MiXCR and lists one record per CDR3 protein. The data show more than 550,000 distinct CDR3 sequences, about 45% seen once. The sample taken for sequencing was peripheral blood or thyroid tissue (not recorded which). The receptors were sampled from an adult man with Graves' disease, either hyperthyroidism or ophthalmopathy (not recorded which).

The chain links TRBV2 to TRBJ1-4; D possibly corresponds to TRBD1 (6 bases). The germline gives CDR1 SNHLY, CDR2 FYNNEI. The germline V and J ends were trimmed by 6 bases and 7 bases, with 15 bases remaining between them. This CDR3 has 14 amino acids. In DNA form, the CDR3 reads TGTGCCAGCAGCGTAGGGGGGGGCACTGAAAAACTGTTTTTT. Amino acid sequence: CASSVGGGTEKLFF.

This clonotype was counted ten times or more. The rearrangement joins TRBV9 to TRBJ1-2; D call uncertain. Looked up from germline, CDR1 is SGDLS and CDR2 is YYNGEE. Trimming shortened V by 0 bases and J by 4 bases, and 13 bases separated the two germline ends. The CDR3 totals 15 residues. The CDR3 sequence: CASSVDSRSGYGYTF. CDR3 in DNA: TGTGCCAGCAGCGTAGACAGCCGATCGGGCTATGGCTACACCTTC. The variable domain in full, completed from reference TRBV9 and TRBJ1-2, reads DSGVTQTPKHLITATGQRVTLRCSPRSGDLSVYWYQQSLDQGLQFLIQYYNGEERAKGNILERFSAQQFPDLHSELNLSSLELGDSALYFCASSVDSRSGYGYTFGSGTRLTVV.

The genes are TRBV19 and TRBJ1-1; D might be TRBD1 (5 bases). CDR1 is LNHDA and CDR2 is SQIVND in the germline V gene (reference sequence). V gave up 5 bases and J gave up 3 bases, with 10 bases separating them. CDR3 length: 13 amino acids. CDR3 sequence (DNA): TGTGCCAGTAGTCCGGGACTCTACACTGAAGCTTTCTTT. It specifies CASSPGLYTEAFF. Combining the CDR3 with reference TRBV19 and TRBJ1-1 gives the whole variable domain DGGITQSPKYLFRKEGQNVTLSCEQNLNHDAMYWYRQDPGQGLRLIYYSQIVNDFQKGDIAEGYSVSREKKESFPLTVTSAQKNPTAFYLCASSPGLYTEAFFGQGTRLTVV.

This clonotype showed up many times. The J gene is TRBJ1-2, the V gene TRBV9; possibly TRBD1 for D (6 bases). Trimming shortened V by 0 bases and J by 6 bases, and 15 bases separated the two germline ends. CDR1 is SGDLS and CDR2 is YYNGEE in the germline V gene. CDR3 length equals 15 residues. This chain's CDR3 is CASSVGGRDIDGYTF. The DNA for the CDR3 is TGTGCCAGCAGCGTAGGAGGACGGGACATAGATGGCTACACCTTC. The variable domain in full, completed from reference TRBV9 and TRBJ1-2, reads DSGVTQTPKHLITATGQRVTLRCSPRSGDLSVYWYQQSLDQGLQFLIQYYNGEERAKGNILERFSAQQFPDLHSELNLSSLELGDSALYFCASSVGGRDIDGYTFGSGTRLTVV.

This clonotype was recorded at least ten times. This chain connects TRBV29-1 to TRBJ1-6; perhaps TRBD1 as D (5 bases). The CDR3 contains 14 residues. Trimming shortened V by 3 bases and J by 9 bases, and 15 bases separated the two germline ends. CDR1 and CDR2 (germline): SQVTM, ANQGSEA. DNA of the CDR3: TGCAGCGTTGACACCGGGCTCGGGGCTTCACCCCTCCACTTT. This gives the protein CSVDTGLGASPLHF.

This clonotype was observed many times. This chain links TRBV24-1 with TRBJ1-1, with TRBD1 matching 8 bases. CDR3 length: 15 residues. Germline CDR1 KGHDR, CDR2 SFDVKD. J gave up 1 base and V 5 bases, and 5 bases lay outside the gene matches. The CDR3 DNA is TGTGCCACCAGTGCGACAGGGGCCAGGAACACTGAAGCTTTCTTT. Its protein is CATSATGARNTEAFF.

The chain employs TRBV10-3 and TRBJ1-6, with D possibly TRBD1 on 5 matching bases. Germline loops: CDR1 ENHRY, CDR2 SYGVKD. The CDR3 has 13 residues. Trimming took off 6 bases at V and 10 bases at J, with 13 bases between the two ends. The CDR3 loop reads CAIRPGRGSPLHF. DNA of the CDR3: TGTGCCATCAGACCGGGACGAGGGTCACCCCTCCACTTT.

This clonotype appeared a single time. This rearrangement joins TRBV2 to TRBJ1-6; 10 nucleotides agree with TRBD1. This CDR3 has 16 residues. J was trimmed by 11 bases and V by 5 bases; bases with no gene match: 12. Germline V gene data show CDR1 as SNHLY and CDR2 as FYNNEI. This CDR3 is CASSPYVTGGRAPLHF. DNA for the CDR3: TGTGCCAGCAGTCCATATGTGACAGGGGGCAGGGCACCCCTCCACTTT. Full variable domain (outside the CDR3, taken from reference TRBV2 and TRBJ1-6): EPEVTQTPSHQVTQMGQEVILRCVPISNHLYFYWYRQILGQKVEFLVSFYNNEISEKSEIFDDQFSVERPDGSNFTLKIRSTKLEDSAMYFCASSPYVTGGRAPLHFGNGTRLTVT.

This clonotype was detected only a few times. The rearrangement joins TRBV5-1 to TRBJ2-5; TRBD1 is a possible D gene (5 bases). The CDR3 contains 15 residues. The germline V gene has CDR1 SGHRS and CDR2 YFSETQ. Trimming removed 0 bases from V and 2 bases from J, with 11 bases in between. In DNA, the CDR3 is TGCGCCAGCAGCTTGGAGGGGTTCTTACAAGAGACCCAGTACTTC. It codes for CASSLEGFLQETQYF.

This clonotype came up many times. This sequence joins TRBV7-6 and TRBJ1-2; 9 nucleotides agree with TRBD1. Germline V gene data show CDR1 as SGHVS and CDR2 as FNYEAQ. The CDR3 contains 15 residues. The V gene end was trimmed by 4 bases and the J gene end by 6 bases; junction bases not matched to a gene: 9. In DNA, the CDR3 is TGTGCCAGCAGCTCCCTGGCCGGGACAGGGAATGGCTACACCTTC. Translation: CASSSLAGTGNGYTF.

In this sample, this clonotype turned up many times. This sequence joins TRBV5-4 and TRBJ1-1; no reliable D call. Trimming left V 1 base short and J 1 base short, with 8 bases between. This CDR3 has 14 amino acids. Germline V gene sequence: CDR1 SGHNT, CDR2 YYREEE (reference sequence). CDR3 protein: CASSLPAANTEAFF. The CDR3, as DNA: TGTGCCAGCAGCTTGCCGGCAGCGAACACTGAAGCTTTCTTT.

This clonotype was seen a few times. The CDR3 sequence: CSAVTGDLQETQYF. DNA of the CDR3: TGCAGTGCTGTTACAGGGGATCTTCAAGAGACCCAGTACTTC. The chain has TRBV20-1 and TRBJ2-5; 7 nucleotides align to TRBD1. Germline loops: CDR1 DFQATT, CDR2 SNEGSKA (reference sequence). V lost 5 bases, J lost 2 bases, and 8 bases stayed unmatched. The CDR3 totals 14 residues.

In this sample, this clonotype turned up many times. This sequence joins TRBV7-9 and TRBJ1-1; unclear D gene. Germline CDR1 reads SEHNR; CDR2 reads FQNEAQ (reference sequence). The V and J ends lost 2 bases and 1 base respectively, with 5 bases between them. CDR3 size: 13 residues. This CDR3 reads CASSLRSNTEAFF. The CDR3 DNA sequence: TGTGCCAGCAGCTTACGATCGAACACTGAAGCTTTCTTT. Variable domain in full (rest from reference TRBV7-9 and TRBJ1-1): DTGVSQNPRHKITKRGQNVTFRCDPISEHNRLYWYRQTLGQGPEFLTYFQNEAQLEKSRLLSDRFSAERPKGSFSTLEIQRTEQGDSAMYLCASSLRSNTEAFFGQGTRLTVV.

Only a few counts were recorded for this clonotype. The rearrangement links TRBV5-4 to TRBJ2-7, with D perhaps matching TRBD1 (6 bases). The CDR3 extends over 14 amino acids. Germline V CDR1 and CDR2: SGHNT, YYREEE (reference sequence). The V end was cut by 4 bases, the J end by 3 bases, with 14 bases between. CDR3 residues: CASSTRQEHYEQYF. CDR3 bases: TGTGCCAGCAGCACCCGACAGGAGCACTACGAGCAGTACTTC.

The rearrangement uses TRBV20-1 and TRBJ1-2, with D maybe TRBD1 (6 bases). CDR1 is DFQATT, CDR2 SNEGSKA, per germline (reference sequence). The CDR3 length is 13 residues. With 5 bases removed from V and 8 bases from J, the gap between germline ends came to 18 bases. CDR3 in amino acids: CSAQTGGTSGYTF. In DNA, the CDR3 is TGCAGTGCTCAGACAGGAGGGACTAGCGGCTACACCTTC.

The V gene is TRBV2, the J gene TRBJ1-1; D not resolved. V lost 4 bases and J 1 base, leaving 7 bases between the germline ends. The germline CDR1 and CDR2 sequences are SNHLY and FYNNEI. The CDR3 loop spans 13 amino acids. DNA of the CDR3: TGTGCCAGCAGTGGGGTGTCGAACACTGAAGCTTTCTTT. As protein: CASSGVSNTEAFF.

V usage is TRBV25-1 and J usage is TRBJ1-2; TRBD1 agrees at 9 bases. The CDR3 consists of 15 residues. In germline, CDR1 is MGHDK, CDR2 SYGVNS. V was clipped by 2 bases and J by 3 bases; unmatched bases: 4. The CDR3 protein is CASSEEGTGHYGYTF. The CDR3 bases are TGTGCCAGCAGTGAAGAGGGGACAGGGCACTATGGCTACACCTTC.

J is TRBJ1-2 and V is TRBV6-1; 9 nucleotides align to TRBD1. After removal of 6 bases from V and 0 bases from J, the junction contained 11 bases not matched to a gene. CDR1 is MNHNS and CDR2 is SASEGT in the germline V gene. This CDR3 contains 17 residues. CDR3 nucleotides: TGTGCCAGCAGCATTCCGGGACAGGGACGGCCTAACTATGGCTACACCTTC. It specifies CASSIPGQGRPNYGYTF.

In its sample, this clonotype was seen many times. V gene TRBV29-1 combines with J gene TRBJ2-7; 16 bases match TRBD2. This CDR3 has 17 residues. V lost 5 bases to trimming and J lost 4 bases; unmatched junction nucleotides: 11. Germline V gene sequence: CDR1 SQVTM, CDR2 ANQGSEA. This chain's CDR3 is CSVIGTSGRAYGYEQYF. The CDR3 bases are TGCAGCGTTATTGGGACTAGCGGGAGGGCCTACGGGTACGAGCAGTACTTC.

This clonotype was seen a few times. The genes are TRBV12-3 or TRBV12-4 and TRBJ2-7; 11 bases line up with TRBD1. The length of the CDR3 is 15 residues. The junction had 4 bases not matched to a gene; V was cut back by 1 base and J by 5 bases. For the CDR3, the DNA is TGTGCCAGCAGTTTAGAGCGGACAGGGGGCCACGAGCAGTACTTC. It specifies CASSLERTGGHEQYF.

The chain carries TRBV24-1 and TRBJ1-5, with 8 bases matching TRBD1. Germline V gives CDR1 KGHDR, CDR2 SFDVKD. The CDR3 is 17 residues long. The trim removed 2 bases at V and 3 bases at J, leaving 8 bases unmatched. Written as DNA, the CDR3 is TGTGCCACCAGTGATTCATGGACAGGGCCTTACAATCAGCCCCAGCATTTT. Its translation: CATSDSWTGPYNQPQHF.

The V gene is TRBV12-3 or TRBV12-4, the J gene TRBJ1-2, with D perhaps matching TRBD1 (6 bases). Trimming shortened V by 2 bases and J by 6 bases, and 10 bases separated the two germline ends. CDR3 size: 13 residues. In DNA, the CDR3 is TGTGCCAGCAGTTTAACAGGGTTTGATGGCTACACCTTC. It translates to CASSLTGFDGYTF.

This clonotype was observed a few times. The chain employs TRBV20-1 and TRBJ1-5; D is perhaps TRBD1 (6 bases). The germline gives CDR1 DFQATT, CDR2 SNEGSKA (reference sequence). The germline V and J ends were trimmed by 3 bases and 4 bases, with 10 bases remaining between them. The CDR3 is 13 residues long. The CDR3 bases are TGCAGTGCTAGGGACAGAGAGAATCAGCCCCAGCATTTT. It codes for CSARDRENQPQHF.

The rearrangement uses TRBV29-1 and TRBJ1-1; no reliable D call. The germline V gene encodes CDR1 SQVTM and CDR2 ANQGSEA. The germline V and J ends were trimmed by 7 bases and 5 bases, with 17 bases remaining between them. This CDR3 is built from 13 residues. Here the CDR3 reads CSASSGRRTEAFF. The CDR3, as DNA: TGCAGCGCTTCTAGCGGGAGAAGGACTGAAGCTTTCTTT.

This clonotype was picked up many times. The chain links TRBV10-3 to TRBJ1-2; TRBD1 is a possible D gene (5 bases). Germline CDR1 ENHRY, CDR2 SYGVKD. The CDR3 is 14 residues long. The V end was cut by 8 bases, the J end by 5 bases, with 18 bases between. In DNA form, the CDR3 reads TGTGCCATCGGGGGGAGTGGCGGCGCGTATGGCTACACCTTC. Amino acid sequence: CAIGGSGGAYGYTF.

This rearrangement joins TRBV5-1 to TRBJ1-2; tentatively, D is TRBD1 (5 bases). The CDR3 length is 15 residues. The V and J ends lost 0 bases and 6 bases respectively, with 15 bases between them. Germline V lookup: CDR1 SGHRS, CDR2 YFSETQ. DNA for the CDR3: TGCGCCAGCAGCTTGGAATCGCAGGGATGGAATGGCTACACCTTC. This codes for CASSLESQGWNGYTF.

This chain links TRBV29-1 with TRBJ1-3; 7 nucleotides match TRBD1. Germline assignment: CDR1 SQVTM and CDR2 ANQGSEA. Trimming cost V 4 bases and J 3 bases; bases outside gene matches: 9. This CDR3 is built from 15 residues. The CDR3 coding sequence is TGCAGCGTTGCCCCCCAGGGGGGGCATGGAAACACCATATATTTT. Protein sequence: CSVAPQGGHGNTIYF.

This clonotype has a count of ten or more. V usage is TRBV7-9 and J usage is TRBJ1-2; D unclear. This CDR3 comprises 12 residues. The V gene's germline CDR1 is SEHNR and CDR2 FQNEAQ (reference sequence). V was trimmed by 5 bases and J by 5 bases, leaving 9 bases between them. In DNA, the CDR3 is TGTGCCAGCAGCCACGGACTGTATGGCTACACCTTC. Residues: CASSHGLYGYTF.

The chain recombines TRBV7-9 with TRBJ1-4; possibly TRBD1 for D (6 bases). Germline CDR1 and CDR2: SEHNR and FQNEAQ (reference sequence). CDR3 length equals 21 residues. Trimming left V 3 bases short and J 0 bases short, with 26 bases between. The CDR3 bases are TGTGCCAGCAGCTTGGGGGGGCCGAGGGGTATCTCGCCCTCAACTAATGAAAAACTGTTTTTT. This codes for CASSLGGPRGISPSTNEKLFF.

J is TRBJ1-5 and V is TRBV20-1; D is unclear. CDR1 and CDR2 (germline): DFQATT, SNEGSKA (reference sequence). The CDR3 is made up of 14 amino acids. V lost 1 base and J lost 9, with 16 bases in between. The DNA of the CDR3 is TGCAGTGCTAGAGGGGGAGGGATTCGACGGCCCCAGCATTTT. Translated: CSARGGGIRRPQHF.

This clonotype has ten or more counts. The chain employs TRBV2 and TRBJ1-6; tentatively, D is TRBD1 (6 bases). V lost 7 bases and J 6 bases, leaving 13 bases between the germline ends. Germline V CDR1 and CDR2: SNHLY, FYNNEI. The CDR3 is 14 amino acids. CDR3 loop: CASIPSRGNSPLHF. The CDR3 bases are TGTGCCAGCATTCCCTCCAGGGGTAATTCACCCCTCCACTTT.

This clonotype was counted ten times or more. This sequence joins TRBV9 and TRBJ1-2; the D gene is possibly TRBD1 (6 bases). Germline assignment: CDR1 SGDLS and CDR2 YYNGEE. CDR3 length: 14 residues. V was pared by 0 bases and J by 4 bases, with 10 bases between. The CDR3 DNA reads TGTGCCAGCAGCGTAGAAGGGGGTACCTATGGCTACACCTTC. Translating gives CASSVEGGTYGYTF.